This T cell receptor beta chain appears in the sequencing data of a study of shared clonotypes between healthy human individuals. Findings of the study overall: The diversity represented, both genetic and in exposure history, was limited by few donors.

Notes on this clone: Its specificity is unknown. A read error may produce the germline difference seen at one junction end.

CDR1 and CDR2 from the germline V gene are MNHEY and SMNVEV (reference sequence). The CDR3 runs 12 residues. Generated by immunoSEQ multiplex PCR, the TCRdb table keeps only in-frame clones and is missing some. Seen here are about 2.4 million clones, around 94% observed once, and the top ten hold roughly 0.14%. The receptor comes from a man aged 18 to 30 in good health. The sample was naive CD4+ T cells sorted from blood. Subset specified: CD45RA+ positively selected. The chain employs TRBV27 and TRBJ2-4; TRBD1 aligns across 7 bases. As DNA, the CDR3 is TGTGCCAGCAGTTTAAGCCCGGGACAGATTGTTTTC. It yields the protein CASSLSPGQIVF.